The T cell receptor beta chain under discussion was sequenced for a study of blood T cells in healthy people across ages. Study-level results: TCR beta diversity correlated strongly with naive T cell percentage.

With 6 bases removed from V and 7 bases from J, the gap between germline ends came to 21 bases. Germline V gives CDR1 DFQATT, CDR2 SNEGSKA (reference sequence). The length of the CDR3 is 15 residues. Through a sample-barcoded 5' primer and a J-beta primer mix, a second PCR was run for roughly 6 to 11 cycles. A single record per CDR3 protein comes from TCRdb applying MiXCR to the 5' RACE reads. The sample carries 1.8 million or so distinct CDR3 sequences, about 39% recorded once. The sample providers were healthy Caucasian people from Russia, aged about 6 to 100. A minimum of 6 million PBMCs was isolated per sample. On this clonotype: The antigen remains undetermined.

The sequenced sample consisted of blood. The chain couples TRBV20-1 to TRBJ1-4; D is possibly TRBD1 (5 bases). The clonotype originates from a human donor in good health. The CDR3 here is CSANYGPVRGEKLFF. In DNA, the CDR3 is TGCAGTGCGAATTACGGGCCAGTTAGGGGTGAAAAACTGTTTTTT.